These 15 T cell receptor beta chains were sequenced from one sample in a study of identical twins. TCRdb reprocessed the 5' RACE reads via MiXCR and lists one record per CDR3 protein. The repertoire consists of around 240,000 distinct CDR3 sequences, with roughly 7% occurring once and the leading ten covering around 3.4%. These data also formed part of another study, on yellow fever vaccine responses in identical twins.

Input material: memory (CD45RO+) T cells sorted from blood. The receptors here all came from a woman under 30 in good health.

This clonotype was seen a few times. The genes are TRBV6-1 and TRBJ2-1, with 9 bases lining up with TRBD1. Germline CDR1 is MNHNS and CDR2 is SASEGT. V was pared by 6 bases and J by 5 bases, with 8 bases of the junction left unmatched. There are 15 residues in the CDR3. CDR3 coding DNA: TGTGCCAGCAGCCGCACCGGGACAGGGAACAATGAGCAGTTCTTC. Protein: CASSRTGTGNNEQFF.

The rearrangement joins TRBV19 to TRBJ2-5; D call uncertain. The CDR3 contains 13 residues. V dropped 2 bases and J dropped 5 bases, with 9 bases sitting between them. Germline CDR1 and CDR2: LNHDA and SQIVND (reference sequence). The CDR3 sequence is CASSINLLETQYF. In DNA, the CDR3 is TGTGCCAGTAGTATAAATCTCCTTGAGACCCAGTACTTC.

This clonotype has only a few counts. The chain carries TRBV2 and TRBJ1-2, with TRBD1 matching over 7 bases. The ends lost 2 bases at V and 7 bases at J; junction bases unmatched: 4. CDR1 is SNHLY and CDR2 is FYNNEI in the germline V gene. This CDR3 spans 13 amino acids. The CDR3 DNA follows: TGTGCCAGCAGTGAAACAGGGGCAGGTGGCTACACCTTC. Translating gives CASSETGAGGYTF.

This clonotype appeared a few times. The rearrangement uses TRBV20-1 and TRBJ2-5; D is undetermined. CDR3 size: 10 residues. V lost 4 bases to trimming and J lost 4 bases, with 4 bases between them. Germline V gene data show CDR1 as DFQATT and CDR2 as SNEGSKA (reference sequence). In DNA, the CDR3 is TGCAGTGCTACGCTAGAGACCCAGTACTTC. It is translated as CSATLETQYF.

The chain is built from TRBV11-3 and TRBJ2-1; the match to TRBD2 covers 12 bases. J lost 3 bases, V lost 2 bases, and 5 bases had no gene match. The germline gives CDR1 SGHNT, CDR2 YENEEA. The CDR3 is 17 residues long. CDR3 region: CASSLPTSGSRYNEQFF. In DNA, the CDR3 is TGTGCCAGCAGCTTACCGACTAGCGGGAGCCGCTACAATGAGCAGTTCTTC.

This clonotype showed up many times. V usage is TRBV28 and J usage is TRBJ1-4; possible D gene TRBD1, 6 bases. Trimming removed 7 bases at V and 8 bases at J, with 17 bases between. Germline V gene lookup returns CDR1 MDHEN and CDR2 SYDVKM. The CDR3 loop spans 14 amino acids. CDR3 nucleotide sequence: TGTGCCAGCACTAAACAGGGCTCTTACGAAAAACTGTTTTTT. Translation gives CASTKQGSYEKLFF.

The J gene is TRBJ2-7, the V gene TRBV28, with 7 bases fitting TRBD2. The germline CDR1 and CDR2 sequences are MDHEN and SYDVKM. The CDR3 length is 14 residues. J gave up 3 bases and V 5 bases, and 7 bases lay outside the gene matches. CDR3 in DNA: TGTGCCAGCAGTCAACCGCGGACTAGCTACGAGCAGTACTTC. Translating it yields CASSQPRTSYEQYF. Complete variable domain (other parts from reference TRBV28 and TRBJ2-7): DVKVTQSSRYLVKRTGEKVFLECVQDMDHENMFWYRQDPGLGLRLIYFSYDVKMKEKGDIPEGYSVSREKKERFSLILESASTNQTSMYLCASSQPRTSYEQYFGPGTRLTVT.

The gene calls are TRBV29-1 and TRBJ2-7; no firm D call. CDR3 size: 11 residues. V dropped 0 bases and J dropped 6 bases, with 6 bases sitting between them. Germline lookup yields CDR1 SQVTM and CDR2 ANQGSEA. In DNA, the CDR3 is TGCAGCGTTGAAGATATCACCGAGCAGTACTTC. This gives the protein CSVEDITEQYF.

In this sample, this clonotype turned up many times. The chain is built from TRBV12-3 or TRBV12-4 and TRBJ1-2, with D perhaps TRBD1 (6 bases). The CDR3 is made up of 14 amino acids. Trimming cost V 4 bases and J 3 bases, with 12 bases left between them. The CDR3 sequence is CASSWGQGYYGYTF. The DNA of the CDR3 is TGTGCCAGCAGTTGGGGGCAGGGGTACTATGGCTACACCTTC.

This clonotype came up a few times. DNA for the CDR3: TGTGCCAGCAGCCCCCGCCCCGGAGGGCAGTTCTTC. It specifies CASSPRPGGQFF. This chain links TRBV11-2 with TRBJ2-1; perhaps TRBD2 as D (5 bases). This CDR3 is 12 amino acids long. Per germline, CDR1 SGHAT and CDR2 FQNNGV. The V and J ends lost 5 bases and 12 bases respectively, with 14 bases between them.

This chain joins TRBV20-1 and TRBJ1-1; D is undetermined. V was trimmed by 1 base and J by 6 bases, leaving 9 bases between them. Germline V gene sequence: CDR1 DFQATT, CDR2 SNEGSKA (reference sequence). There are 12 residues in the CDR3. In DNA form, the CDR3 reads TGCAGTGCTAGAGTTCAGGAACCTGAAGCTTTCTTT. Translation: CSARVQEPEAFF.

This clonotype has just a few counts. The J gene is TRBJ1-1, the V gene TRBV12-5, with unresolved D. V gave up 0 bases and J gave up 8 bases, with 13 bases separating them. CDR3 length equals 14 residues. Looked up from germline, CDR1 is LGHNT and CDR2 is FRNRAP. The CDR3 DNA reads TGTGCTAGTGGTTTGGTACGGGATAAGGAGGAAGCTTTCTTT. Translating gives CASGLVRDKEEAFF.

This clonotype occurred a few times. This rearrangement joins TRBV29-1 to TRBJ1-1, with a weak D call TRBD1 (6 bases). The V gene's germline CDR1 is SQVTM and CDR2 ANQGSEA. The CDR3 spans 14 residues. Trimming left V 6 bases short and J 5 bases short, with 19 bases between. The CDR3 spells CSVILQGVGTEAFF. The CDR3 DNA reads TGCAGCGTCATACTACAGGGCGTGGGGACTGAAGCTTTCTTT.

The sample holds a few counts of this clonotype. The chain recombines TRBV24-1 with TRBJ2-5; 7 nucleotides align to TRBD1. Per the germline V gene, CDR1 is KGHDR and CDR2 is SFDVKD. V was clipped by 4 bases and J by 3 bases; unmatched bases: 13. The CDR3 has 17 amino acids. CDR3: CATSDRTPGTVEETQYF. The CDR3 nucleotides read TGTGCCACCAGTGACCGGACCCCCGGGACAGTAGAAGAGACCCAGTACTTC.

This clonotype was counted a few times. The CDR3 DNA reads TGCGCCAGCAGCCAAGTAGGTGGTAATCAGCCCCAGCATTTT. This encodes CASSQVGGNQPQHF. The chain has TRBV4-1 and TRBJ1-5; D ambiguous. Per germline, CDR1 MGHRA and CDR2 YSYEKL. The CDR3 runs to 14 residues. Trimming pared 1 base from V and 4 bases from J, leaving 8 bases between.